This TCR beta chain appears in the sequencing data of a study of CD8 T cells in Susac syndrome. It was with random hexamers that roughly 0.45 to 1 ug RNA was reverse transcribed. Amplification of TCR beta CDR3 spanned 54 Vbeta and 13 Jbeta via immunoSEQ multiplex PCR. TCRdb re-called the immunoSEQ multiplex PCR reads with MiXCR, one entry per CDR3 protein. The sample holds roughly 130,000 distinct CDR3 sequences; roughly 94% are singletons and the top ten take approximately 0.12%. TCR beta was sequenced from blood CD8+ and CD4+ T cells. Treatment-naive patients with stable or active relapsing-remitting disease served as multiple sclerosis controls. The CDR3 is 14 residues long. Germline loops: CDR1 SGHTA, CDR2 FQGNSA. After removal of 1 base from V and 6 bases from J, the junction contained 0 bases not matched to a gene.

V is TRBV7-2 and J is TRBJ2-2, with TRBD1 identical over 9 bases. Sample: CD4+ T cells from PBMCs. The clonotype originates from a human donor with multiple sclerosis. CDR3 in DNA: TGTGCCAGCAGCTTAGGACAGGGGGCCGGGGAGCTGTTTTTT. The encoded protein is CASSLGQGAGELFF.